The TCR beta chain under discussion was sequenced for a study of blood T cell repertoires in COVID-19. Study context: PBMCs, B-cell-depleted T cells, or T cells provided the cDNA or gDNA that made up the material.

A Seattle source enrolled patients during active infection and followed them longitudinally. The assay was immunoSEQ multiplex PCR, and TCRdb's table has in-frame clones only and misses some. The sample has some 90,000 clones; approximately 90% are singletons. There are 15 residues in the CDR3. Trimming cost V 4 bases and J 2 bases; bases outside gene matches: 5. The germline gives CDR1 SGHKS, CDR2 YYEKEE (reference sequence). The receptor's source is a woman aged 55-75 years with COVID-19, enrolled during active disease. This sequence joins TRBV5-5 and TRBJ2-2; 7 bases are a match to TRBD1. The source material was peripheral blood. CDR3: CASSPGTANTGELFF. The CDR3 nucleotides read TGTGCCAGCAGCCCCGGGACAGCCAACACCGGGGAGCTGTTTTTT.